This T cell receptor beta chain was captured in a study of regulatory T cells in long-lasting Graves disease. Study-wide points: Thyroid tissue was not sampled; only peripheral blood was. It was in persistent disease that TRBV28, TRBJ1-2 and TRBJ2-5 were favored.

Time point denoted: newly diagnosed GD, antithyroid drugs for less than 3 months. The authors made the TCR library using RNA they extracted from PBMCs. This clonotype has at least ten counts. Its antigen is as yet unknown. This CDR3 has 15 amino acids. Trimming left V 3 bases short and J 6 bases short, with 18 bases between. Looked up from germline, CDR1 is MDHEN and CDR2 is SYDVKM. Construction of TCR beta libraries relied on iRepertoire HTBI primers and on Arm-PCR targeting CDR3 regions. TCRdb recomputed calls from the multiplex PCR reads with MiXCR, one row per CDR3 protein. The sample lists 400,000 to 650,000 distinct CDR3 sequences; roughly a sixth were seen once. The same sample was also studied in work on T cells in Graves' hyperthyroidism and ophthalmopathy. Per that paper: Together with thyroid ultrasound, orbital computed tomography, serum thyroxine and TRAb, clinical symptoms were used for diagnoses. Blood shared most expanded thyroid clonotypes above 0.001.

Sequencing was performed on peripheral blood mononuclear cells (PBMCs), taken at new diagnosis, from a patient treated with antithyroid drugs. The chain employs TRBV28 and TRBJ2-7, with D perhaps given as TRBD1 or TRBD2 (6 bases each). This TCR came from a woman aged 40-65 years with Graves disease. Here the CDR3 DNA reads TGTGCCAGCAGTTTGGGGGGCCACCCAGTTGGCGAGCAGTACTTC. Translating gives CASSLGGHPVGEQYF. The whole variable domain, remainder taken from reference TRBV28 and TRBJ2-7, is DVKVTQSSRYLVKRTGEKVFLECVQDMDHENMFWYRQDPGLGLRLIYFSYDVKMKEKGDIPEGYSVSREKKERFSLILESASTNQTSMYLCASSLGGHPVGEQYFGPGTRLTVT.